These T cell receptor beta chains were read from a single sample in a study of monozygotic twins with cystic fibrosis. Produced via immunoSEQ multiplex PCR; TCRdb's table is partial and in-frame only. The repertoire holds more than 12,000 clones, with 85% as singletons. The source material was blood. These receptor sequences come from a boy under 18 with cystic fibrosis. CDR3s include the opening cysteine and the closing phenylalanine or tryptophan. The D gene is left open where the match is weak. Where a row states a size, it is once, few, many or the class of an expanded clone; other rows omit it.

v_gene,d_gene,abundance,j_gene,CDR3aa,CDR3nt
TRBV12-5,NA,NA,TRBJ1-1,CASGLSTNFRETEAFF,TGTGCTAGTGGTTTGTCAACAAACTTCAGGGAGACTGAAGCTTTCTTT
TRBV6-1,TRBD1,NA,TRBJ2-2,CASSRQGAAGELFF,TGTGCCAGCAGTAGACAGGGGGCGGCCGGGGAGCTGTTTTTT
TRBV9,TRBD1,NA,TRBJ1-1,CASSKGQGKNTEAFF,TGTGCCAGCAGCAAAGGACAGGGGAAAAACACTGAAGCTTTCTTT
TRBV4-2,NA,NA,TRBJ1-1,CASSQERAEDEAFF,TGTGCCAGCAGCCAAGAGCGGGCCGAGGATGAAGCTTTCTTT
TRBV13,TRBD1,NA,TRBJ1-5,CASSLRTGGVNQPQHF,TGTGCCAGCAGCCTCCGGACAGGGGGTGTCAATCAGCCCCAGCATTTT
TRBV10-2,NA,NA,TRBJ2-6,CASQDWVAGANVLTF,TGCGCCAGCCAGGACTGGGTCGCTGGGGCCAACGTCCTGACTTTC
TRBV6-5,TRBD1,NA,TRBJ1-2,CATTGGYGYTF,TGTGCCACCACAGGGGGCTATGGCTACACCTTC
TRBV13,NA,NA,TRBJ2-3,CASSLGTGVVRDTQYF,TGTGCCAGCAGCTTAGGCACTGGGGTAGTTCGAGATACGCAGTATTTT
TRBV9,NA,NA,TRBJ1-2,CASSAAHSNYGYTF,TGTGCCAGCAGCGCGGCACATAGCAACTATGGCTACACCTTC
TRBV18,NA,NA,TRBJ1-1,CASSPQPGTSGTEAFF,TGTGCCAGCTCACCTCAACCAGGGACTTCGGGCACTGAAGCTTTCTTT
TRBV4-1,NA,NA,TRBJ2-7,CASSQDPGGEQYF,TGCGCCAGCAGCCAAGATCCGGGCGGCGAGCAGTACTTC
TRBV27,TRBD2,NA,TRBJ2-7,CASSFSTGTSGPYEQYF,TGTGCCAGCAGTTTCTCGACTGGGACTAGCGGTCCCTACGAGCAGTACTTC
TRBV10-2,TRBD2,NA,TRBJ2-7,CASSGSSGGIYEQYF,TGCGCCAGCAGTGGATCTAGCGGGGGGATCTACGAGCAGTACTTC
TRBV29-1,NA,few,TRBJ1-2,CSVGEQTYYYGYTF,TGCAGCGTTGGTGAACAGACCTACTACTATGGCTACACCTTC
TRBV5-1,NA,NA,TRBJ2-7,CASKEATFYEQYF,TGCGCCAGCAAGGAGGCCACATTCTACGAGCAGTACTTC
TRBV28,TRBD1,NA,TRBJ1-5,CASSLAGGTAMYSNQPQHF,TGTGCCAGCAGTTTAGCTGGGGGGACAGCCATGTATAGCAATCAGCCCCAGCATTTT
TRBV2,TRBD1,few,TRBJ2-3,CASSTGGRPTDTQYF,TGTGCCAGCAGTACAGGGGGAAGGCCTACAGATACGCAGTATTTT
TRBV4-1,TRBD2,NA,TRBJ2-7,CASSQMTSGGGEQYF,TGCGCCAGCAGCCAAATGACTAGCGGGGGAGGGGAGCAGTACTTC
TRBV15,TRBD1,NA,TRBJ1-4,CATSRVAGQGKDNEKLFF,TGTGCCACCAGCAGGGTAGCGGGACAGGGGAAGGATAATGAAAAACTGTTTTTT
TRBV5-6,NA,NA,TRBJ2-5,CASSQAPPERLPETQYF,TGTGCCAGCAGCCAGGCCCCCCCTGAGCGGCTCCCAGAGACCCAGTACTTC
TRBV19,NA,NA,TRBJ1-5,CASSQLGGRAQHF,TGTGCCAGTAGCCAGCTGGGGGGTCGGGCCCAGCATTTT
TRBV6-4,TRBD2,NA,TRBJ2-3,CASSVLAGGSTDTQYF,TGTGCCAGCAGTGTACTAGCGGGGGGTAGCACAGATACGCAGTATTTT
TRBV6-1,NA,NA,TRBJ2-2,CASSEKDPLKPGELFF,TGTGCCAGCAGTGAAAAGGACCCACTAAAACCCGGGGAGCTGTTTTTT
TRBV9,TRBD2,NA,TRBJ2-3,CASSPILAGDTQYF,TGTGCCAGCAGCCCCATACTAGCGGGAGATACGCAGTATTTT
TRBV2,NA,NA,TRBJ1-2,CASSEVRARSYGYTF,TGTGCCAGCAGTGAGGTCAGGGCCCGGAGCTATGGCTACACCTTC
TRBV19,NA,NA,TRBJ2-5,CASSRKGHRTVQETQYF,TGTGCCAGTAGTCGGAAGGGGCACCGGACAGTGCAAGAGACCCAGTACTTC
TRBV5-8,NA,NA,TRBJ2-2,CASSLDSGELFF,TGTGCTAGCAGCTTGGACAGCGGGGAGCTGTTTTTT
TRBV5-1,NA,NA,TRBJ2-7,CASSLPHYEQYF,TGCGCCAGCAGCTTGCCCCACTACGAGCAGTACTTC
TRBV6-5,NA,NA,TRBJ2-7,CASSRDGGYEQYF,TGTGCCAGCAGTCGGGACGGAGGCTACGAGCAGTACTTC
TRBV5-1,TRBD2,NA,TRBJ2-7,CATGTSGGDEQYF,TGCGCCACCGGGACTAGCGGGGGGGACGAGCAGTACTTC
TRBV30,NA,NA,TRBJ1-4,CAWSLNEKLFF,TGTGCCTGGAGCCTTAATGAAAAACTGTTTTTT
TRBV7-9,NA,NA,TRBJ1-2,CASTHPPPQGSYGYTF,TGTGCCAGCACCCACCCCCCCCCACAGGGCTCCTATGGCTACACCTTC
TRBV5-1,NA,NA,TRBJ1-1,CASSTTNTEAFF,TGCGCCAGCAGCACCACGAACACTGAAGCTTTCTTT
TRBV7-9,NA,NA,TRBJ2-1,CASSLDSLFYNEQFF,TGTGCCAGCAGCTTAGACTCGCTATTCTACAATGAGCAGTTCTTC
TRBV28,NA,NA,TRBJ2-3,CASSSGDGDTQYF,TGTGCCAGCAGCTCGGGCGATGGAGATACGCAGTATTTT
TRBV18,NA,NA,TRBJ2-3,CASSPMGTLARSTDTQYF,TGTGCCAGCTCACCGATGGGGACACTAGCGAGAAGCACAGATACGCAGTATTTT
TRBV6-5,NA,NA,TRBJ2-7,CASSFGQGPYEQYF,TGTGCCAGCAGTTTCGGCCAGGGTCCCTACGAGCAGTACTTC
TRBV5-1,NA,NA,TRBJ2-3,CASSLASYTDTQYF,TGCGCCAGCAGCTTGGCTAGCTACACAGATACGCAGTATTTT
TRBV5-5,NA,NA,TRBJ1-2,CASSLAGQNYGYTF,TGTGCCAGCAGCTTGGCAGGCCAAAACTATGGCTACACCTTC
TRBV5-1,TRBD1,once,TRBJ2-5,CASSLDRGRGQETQYF,TGCGCCAGCAGCTTGGACAGGGGGCGAGGACAAGAGACCCAGTACTTC
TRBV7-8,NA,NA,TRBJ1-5,CASTTGLNHHEPQHF,TGTGCCAGCACCACTGGACTGAATCATCATGAGCCCCAGCATTTT
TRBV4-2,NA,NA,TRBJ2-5,CASSQDGTEFRGTQYF,TGTGCCAGCAGCCAAGATGGGACGGAGTTTCGGGGGACCCAGTACTTC
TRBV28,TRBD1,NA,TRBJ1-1,CASSPPRGRDTEAFF,TGTGCCAGCAGTCCCCCCAGGGGGCGCGACACTGAAGCTTTCTTT
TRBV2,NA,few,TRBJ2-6,CASSSESSGANVLTF,TGTGCCAGCAGTTCGGAGAGCTCTGGGGCCAACGTCCTGACTTTC
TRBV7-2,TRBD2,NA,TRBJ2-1,CASSRSGRGYNEQFF,TGTGCCAGCAGCCGTAGCGGGAGGGGATACAATGAGCAGTTCTTC
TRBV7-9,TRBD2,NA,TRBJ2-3,CASSPGGPRYTQYF,TGTGCCAGCAGCCCGGGGGGGCCTCGATATACGCAGTATTTT
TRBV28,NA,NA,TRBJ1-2,CASMRGNDYGYTF,TGTGCCAGCATGCGGGGGAATGACTATGGCTACACCTTC
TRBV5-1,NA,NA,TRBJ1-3,CASSEGVAVDGNTIYF,TGCGCCAGCAGCGAGGGAGTGGCAGTCGATGGAAACACCATATATTTT
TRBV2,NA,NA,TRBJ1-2,CASSERGQLGQGDYTF,TGTGCCAGCAGTGAAAGGGGCCAGCTGGGACAAGGGGACTACACCTTC
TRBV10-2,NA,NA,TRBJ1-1,CASSEAGSTEAFF,TGCGCCAGCAGTGAGGCAGGGAGCACTGAAGCTTTCTTT
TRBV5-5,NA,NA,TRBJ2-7,CASSSPGGSYEQYF,TGTGCCAGCAGCTCTCCAGGGGGGTCCTACGAGCAGTACTTC
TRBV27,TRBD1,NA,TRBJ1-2,CASSSDRDLAYYGYTF,TGTGCCAGCAGTTCGGACAGGGACCTCGCGTACTATGGCTACACCTTC
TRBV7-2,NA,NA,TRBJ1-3,CASSLNLGGGSGNTIYF,TGTGCCAGCAGCTTAAATCTAGGGGGGGGTTCAGGAAACACCATATATTTT
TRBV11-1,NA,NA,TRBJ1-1,CASSFTDTGAEAFF,TGTGCCAGCAGCTTTACCGACACAGGAGCTGAAGCTTTCTTT